The T cell receptor (beta chain) under discussion was sequenced for a study of cytomegalovirus exposure and HLA in healthy donors. Whereas donors were nominally healthy upon sampling, unrecorded immune exposures were probable. PCR primers comprised 60 Vbeta and 13 Jbeta primers. Generated by immunoSEQ multiplex PCR, the TCRdb table keeps only in-frame clones and is missing some. This sample carries roughly 100,000 clones, with about 3.5% going to the ten biggest clones. Per the germline V gene, CDR1 is LNHDA and CDR2 is SQIVND (reference sequence). CDR3 length: 15 residues. Deletions cut 6 bases from V and 1 base from J, with 10 bases between. Study observations and caveats: Cytomegalovirus association was assigned to around 150 TCR beta chains. Later analysis identified several of the most significant clusters that appeared linked to common viral pathogens. It was in a later analysis that TCR association rates were seen to vary by HLA locus, highest for DRB1 and lowest for HLA-C.

Notes on this clone: Its antigen is currently unknown. The same CDR3 also results from other DNA sequences found in this sample.

This TCR derives from a man in his forties in good health and CMV-seronegative. This chain links TRBV19 with TRBJ2-6; TRBD1 is a possible D gene (6 bases). The source material was PBMCs. This chain's CDR3 is CASSKQGSGANVLTF. CDR3 bases: TGTGCCAGTAGCAAACAGGGTTCTGGGGCCAACGTCCTGACTTTC.